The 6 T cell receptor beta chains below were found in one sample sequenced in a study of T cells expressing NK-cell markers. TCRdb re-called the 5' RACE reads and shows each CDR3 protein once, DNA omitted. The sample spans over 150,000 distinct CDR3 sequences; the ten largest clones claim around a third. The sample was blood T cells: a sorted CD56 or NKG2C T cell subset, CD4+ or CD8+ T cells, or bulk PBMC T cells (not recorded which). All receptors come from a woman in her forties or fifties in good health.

The CDR3 spells CASRGLYEQYF. V usage is TRBV19 and J usage is TRBJ2-7; the D gene TCRdb calls, TRBD2, cannot be checked with no DNA. CDR1 and CDR2 from the germline V gene are LNHDA and SQIVND (reference sequence). The CDR3 sequence is 11 residues long. Full variable domain (rest looked up from reference TRBV19 and TRBJ2-7): DGGITQSPKYLFRKEGQNVTLSCEQNLNHDAMYWYRQDPGQGLRLIYYSQIVNDFQKGDIAEGYSVSREKKESFPLTVTSAQKNPTAFYLCASRGLYEQYFGPGTRLTVT.

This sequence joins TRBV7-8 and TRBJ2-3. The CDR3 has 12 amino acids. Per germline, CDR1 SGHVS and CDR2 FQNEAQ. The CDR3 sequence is CASSVGTDTQYF.

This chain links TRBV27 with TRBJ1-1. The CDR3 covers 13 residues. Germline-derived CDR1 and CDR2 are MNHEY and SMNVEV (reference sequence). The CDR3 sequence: CASSFSYIGNAFF.

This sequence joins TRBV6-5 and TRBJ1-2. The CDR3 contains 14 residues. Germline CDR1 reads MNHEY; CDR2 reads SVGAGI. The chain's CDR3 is CASSYSPPGYGYTF.

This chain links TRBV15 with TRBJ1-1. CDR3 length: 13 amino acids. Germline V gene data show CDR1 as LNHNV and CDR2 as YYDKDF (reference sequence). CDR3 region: CATRLRENTEAFF.

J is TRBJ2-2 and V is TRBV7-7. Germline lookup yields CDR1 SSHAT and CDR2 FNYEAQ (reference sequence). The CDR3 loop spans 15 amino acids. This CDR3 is CASSLGPVGTGELFF.